Below, 5 T cell receptor delta chains from the same sample are listed, as sequenced in a study of gamma-delta chains in newborns, infants, children. With CATT, TCRdb re-called clones from the reads. The table has 4,200 or so delta-chain clones, more than 5% seen once. Sequenced sample: blood. The source of these receptors is a child who was a newborn, infant or young child, either healthy, febrile or measles-vaccinated (not recorded which).

This clone was observed a handful of times. The V and J genes are TRDV2 and TRDJ3; TRDD3 agrees at 7 bases. This CDR3 has 20 residues. Germline lookup yields CDR1 GEAIGNYY and CDR2 EKD. After removal of 0 bases from V and 0 bases from J, the junction contained 10 bases not matched to a gene. CDR3 bases: TGTGCCTGTGACACCGGCTGGGGGTTGTCTTCCTCCTGGGACACCCGACAGATGTTTTTC. As protein: CACDTGWGLSSSWDTRQMFF.

This clone qualifies as medium-sized. The CDR3 DNA reads as TGTGCCTGTGACACCGTGGGGATGAGCTCCTGGGACACCCGACAGATGTTTTTC. It specifies CACDTVGMSSWDTRQMFF. The chain uses TRDV2 and TRDJ3; a possible D gene is TRDD3 (6 bases). Between the trimmed V and J ends, which lost 0 bases and 0 bases, there was a span of 11 bases. From germline, CDR1 is GEAIGNYY and CDR2 EKD. This CDR3 has 18 amino acids.

By sample fraction, this clone is large (0.1 to 1%). Within the sample, other DNA sequences also encode this same CDR3. The rearrangement uses TRDV2 and TRDJ2, with D possibly TRDD3 on 6 matching bases. In germline, CDR1 is GEAIGNYY, CDR2 EKD. V gave up 0 bases and J gave up 5 bases, with 9 bases separating them. The CDR3 has 14 amino acids. CDR3 nucleotides: TGTGCCTGTGACACCGTTGGGGATACAGCACAACTCTTCTTT. It yields the protein CACDTVGDTAQLFF.

This clone was found a few times. V is TRDV1 and J is TRDJ1; D is perhaps TRDD3 (6 bases). Germline V gene lookup returns CDR1 TSWWSYY and CDR2 QGS. This CDR3 spans 18 amino acids. V lost 1 base, J lost 2 bases, and 20 bases lay in between. The CDR3 loop is CALGERGVGGTWTDKLIF. The CDR3 DNA sequence: TGTGCTCTTGGGGAACGAGGGGTGGGGGGCACGTGGACCGATAAACTCATCTTT.

This chain links TRAV29/DV5 with TRDJ2; 9 bases map to TRDD3. CDR1 and CDR2 from the germline V gene are NSMFDY and ISSIKDK. This CDR3 is 21 amino acids long. After removal of 0 bases from V and 3 bases from J, the junction contained 21 bases not matched to a gene. DNA of the CDR3: TGTGCAGCAAGCGTGCCTCCTACCGGGGATACGGCCAGGGCGGTGACAGCACAACTCTTCTTT. Translated: CAASVPPTGDTARAVTAQLFF.